The rows below give T cell receptor beta chains drawn from one sample of a study of robustness of blood B and T cell sequencing. TCRdb used MiXCR to reprocess the PCR reads, holding one entry per CDR3 protein. The sample has 1,500 to 2,000 distinct CDR3 sequences, 49% seen once; the top ten hold roughly 39%. Sequencing was carried out using peripheral blood. These receptor sequences come from a human donor in good health. CDR3s include the opening cysteine and the closing phenylalanine or tryptophan. The order of the fields is J gene, clone size, V gene, D gene, CDR3 DNA, CDR3 protein. The D gene is left open where the match is weak. Expanded clones get a size class; other rows say once, few or many, or leave the size out.

j_gene: TRBJ1-5
abundance: few
v_gene: TRBV9
d_gene: TRBD1
CDR3nt: TGTGCCAGCAGCGAGGGGGCTGGTGGTCAGCCCCAGCATTTT
CDR3aa: CASSEGAGGQPQHF

j_gene: TRBJ1-1
abundance: few
v_gene: TRBV30
d_gene: TRBD1
CDR3nt: TGTGCCTGGACAGGGGGAATGAACACTGAAGCTTTCTTT
CDR3aa: CAWTGGMNTEAFF

j_gene: TRBJ1-1
abundance: -
v_gene: TRBV7-9
d_gene: -
CDR3nt: TGTGCCAGCAGATCCTGGACAGTAACAGCTTTCTTT
CDR3aa: CASRSWTVTAFF

j_gene: TRBJ1-2
abundance: -
v_gene: TRBV10-1
d_gene: TRBD1
CDR3nt: TGCGCCAGCAGAGGTTGCAGGGGGGGCCCGCAGGGTTATGGCTACACCTTC
CDR3aa: CASRGCRGGPQGYGYTF

j_gene: TRBJ1-2
abundance: -
v_gene: TRBV7-9
d_gene: TRBD1
CDR3nt: TGTGCCAGCAGCTCGACAGGGTGGGGCGATGGCTACACCTTC
CDR3aa: CASSSTGWGDGYTF

j_gene: TRBJ2-2
abundance: -
v_gene: TRBV10-3
d_gene: -
CDR3nt: TGTGCCATCACCAACGCATTTGGTGGGACCGGGGAGCTGTTTTTT
CDR3aa: CAITNAFGGTGELFF

j_gene: TRBJ1-1
abundance: few
v_gene: TRBV10-3
d_gene: -
CDR3nt: TGTGCCATCAGTGAGTCAGGGGCGGTAGAAGCTTTCTTT
CDR3aa: CAISESGAVEAFF

j_gene: TRBJ2-6
abundance: -
v_gene: TRBV30
d_gene: TRBD1
CDR3nt: TGTGCCTGGAGTGCACAGGGGACAGCTGGGGCCAACGTCCTGACTTTC
CDR3aa: CAWSAQGTAGANVLTF

j_gene: TRBJ1-6
abundance: few
v_gene: TRBV10-3
d_gene: -
CDR3nt: TGTGCCATCAGTGCGGTAGCAGACAACGATCGGGCACCCCTCCACTTT
CDR3aa: CAISAVADNDRAPLHF

j_gene: TRBJ1-5
abundance: few
v_gene: TRBV24-1
d_gene: -
CDR3nt: TGTGCCACCAGTGACTGTGGACCTGAGCGGATATGCAATCAGCCCCAGCATTTT
CDR3aa: CATSDCGPERICNQPQHF

j_gene: TRBJ1-5
abundance: -
v_gene: TRBV2
d_gene: -
CDR3nt: TGTGCCAGCAGTGAGTGGCTTAGTGGTAGCAATCAGCCCCAGCATTTT
CDR3aa: CASSEWLSGSNQPQHF

j_gene: TRBJ1-1
abundance: hyperexpanded
v_gene: TRBV11-3
d_gene: -
CDR3nt: TGTGCCAGCAGCTCCCACACGAACACTGAAGCTTTCTTT
CDR3aa: CASSSHTNTEAFF

j_gene: TRBJ1-1
abundance: -
v_gene: TRBV24-1
d_gene: -
CDR3nt: TGTGCCACCAGTTCGGCCACTGAAGCTTTCTTT
CDR3aa: CATSSATEAFF

j_gene: TRBJ1-3
abundance: -
v_gene: TRBV7-6
d_gene: -
CDR3nt: TGTGCCAGCAGCTTGGGGGGGTCAGGAAACACCATATATTTT
CDR3aa: CASSLGGSGNTIYF

j_gene: TRBJ1-5
abundance: -
v_gene: TRBV7-8
d_gene: TRBD1
CDR3nt: TGTGCCAGCAGCCTGGGACAGAATAGCAATCAGCCCCAGCATTTT
CDR3aa: CASSLGQNSNQPQHF

j_gene: TRBJ2-7
abundance: -
v_gene: TRBV3-1
d_gene: TRBD1
CDR3nt: TGTGCCAGCAGCGACGACAGGGTCTCCTACGAGCAGTACTTC
CDR3aa: CASSDDRVSYEQYF